Below, 30 T cell receptor beta chains from the same sample are listed, as sequenced in a study of shared T cell receptors in the human thymus (dated by TCRdb to the early 2020s). Library generation was performed with the immunoSEQ multiplex PCR assay. The source is immuneACCESS, and TCRdb retained only in-frame sequences with V and J called. Part of the clones is not carried over; for the studies checked, unresolved V genes explain less than half of this, and the remainder is unexplained. The sample yields roughly 560,000 clones; approximately 80% were counted once. The ten largest account for roughly 0.013% of the sample. In addition, the sample was reused for a study of human thymus T cells.

The sample consisted of thymocytes. These receptors all come from a boy younger than two with a congenital heart defect. Donor details come from another sample of the same person, matched by shared clones.

The sample holds a few counts of this clone. This chain connects TRBV11-2 to TRBJ1-2; possibly TRBD1 for D (6 bases). V lost 5 bases and J lost 7, with 20 bases in between. The CDR3 contains 15 residues. Germline values: CDR1 SGHAT, CDR2 FQNNGV. The CDR3 protein is CASSLRQDPPTGYTF. The CDR3 coding sequence is TGTGCCAGCAGCCTCCGACAGGACCCCCCCACTGGCTACACCTTC.

The J gene is TRBJ2-2, the V gene TRBV27; TRBD2 aligns across 8 bases. There are 17 residues in the CDR3. J lost 4 bases, V lost 2 bases, and 9 bases had no gene match. In germline, CDR1 is MNHEY, CDR2 SMNVEV (reference sequence). The CDR3 DNA sequence: TGTGCCAGCAGTTTAATCGGGGGGGCGGGACCCACCGGGGAGCTGTTTTTT. It codes for CASSLIGGAGPTGELFF.

The J gene is TRBJ2-1, the V gene TRBV28, with TRBD2 as a possible D gene (6 bases). The CDR3 loop spans 10 amino acids. V was shortened by 10 bases and J by 12 bases, with 13 bases between the two germline ends. The germline V gene encodes CDR1 MDHEN and CDR2 SYDVKM. CDR3 bases: TGTGCCACGGACGGGGAGGCGCAGTTCTTC. It encodes CATDGEAQFF.

V and J are TRBV5-6 and TRBJ1-1; D possibly corresponds to TRBD1 (5 bases). Trimming left V 1 base short and J 5 bases short, with 18 bases between. Per the germline V gene, CDR1 is SGHDT and CDR2 is YYEEEE. The CDR3 has 16 residues. The CDR3 coding sequence is TGTGCCAGCAGCTTGCATTTCGCAGGGCGGGGTACTGAAGCTTTCTTT. This sequence encodes CASSLHFAGRGTEAFF.

V is TRBV4-1 and J is TRBJ1-4, with a tentative D call TRBD1 (6 bases). This CDR3 has 14 amino acids. The V gene lost 4 bases and the J gene lost 8 bases, with 14 bases spanning the gap. Germline values: CDR1 MGHRA, CDR2 YSYEKL. CDR3: CASSPGGRGEKLFF. CDR3 in DNA: TGCGCCAGCAGCCCCGGGGGGCGCGGGGAAAAACTGTTTTTT.

The chain recombines TRBV15 with TRBJ2-7; a weak D match, TRBD1 (6 bases). V was cut by 5 bases and J by 6 bases, with 20 bases left in between. The germline gives CDR1 LNHNV, CDR2 YYDKDF (reference sequence). The CDR3 consists of 15 residues. The CDR3 loop reads CATSLVPGHRAEQYF. The CDR3 coding sequence is TGTGCCACCAGCCTAGTTCCGGGACATCGGGCCGAGCAGTACTTC. Supplemented by reference TRBV15 and TRBJ2-7, the full variable domain reads DAMVIQNPRYQVTQFGKPVTLSCSQTLNHNVMYWYQQKSSQAPKLLFHYYDKDFNNEADTPDNFQSRRPNTSFCFLDIRSPGLGDTAMYLCATSLVPGHRAEQYFGPGTRLTVT.

The chain recombines TRBV4-3 with TRBJ2-7; D remains ambiguous. The V gene lost 0 bases and the J gene lost 2 bases, with 14 bases spanning the gap. Germline V gene lookup returns CDR1 LGHNA and CDR2 YSLEER. This CDR3 comprises 16 residues. CDR3 nucleotide sequence: TGCGCCAGCAGCCAAGATGATCCTCCGCGGCCCTACGAGCAGTACTTC. Protein product: CASSQDDPPRPYEQYF.

The CDR3 nucleotides are TGTGCCAGCAGCTTAGCGTTGCGTCTACCCGACTACGAGCAGTACTTC. It encodes CASSLALRLPDYEQYF. This chain uses TRBV7-9 with TRBJ2-5; D unresolved. The J call may not be correct, given that the DNA end is closer to TRBJ2-7. The germline V gene encodes CDR1 SEHNR and CDR2 FQNEAQ (reference sequence). CDR3 length equals 16 residues.

The count of this clone is one. The chain employs TRBV11-3 and TRBJ2-2; a weak D match, TRBD1 (6 bases). The CDR3 has 12 amino acids. Germline assignment: CDR1 SGHNT and CDR2 YENEEA. V lost 5 bases to trimming and J lost 6 bases, with 7 bases between them. The CDR3 DNA reads TGTGCCAGCAGCCGACAGGCCGGGGAGCTGTTTTTT. It encodes CASSRQAGELFF. The full variable domain, with the rest looked up from reference TRBV11-3 and TRBJ2-2, is EAGVVQSPRYKIIEKKQPVAFWCNPISGHNTLYWYLQNLGQGPELLIRYENEEAVDDSQLPKDRFSAERLKGVDSTLKIQPAELGDSAVYLCASSRQAGELFFGEGSRLTVL.

The V gene is TRBV2, the J gene TRBJ2-7; 12 bases are shared with TRBD2. V lost 8 bases, J lost 3 bases, and 14 bases stayed unmatched. CDR3 length: 17 residues. Germline loops: CDR1 SNHLY, CDR2 FYNNEI. The CDR3: CASLWLAGGNYHYEQYF. CDR3 bases: TGTGCCAGCCTGTGGCTAGCGGGAGGGAACTACCACTACGAGCAGTACTTC.

The chain employs TRBV4-1 and TRBJ2-5; TRBD2 agrees at 8 bases. The J call is doubtful: the DNA matches TRBJ2-7 better. This CDR3 has 20 amino acids. The germline CDR1 and CDR2 sequences are MGHRA and YSYEKL. CDR3 nucleotide sequence: TGCGCCAGCAGCCAAATGTTCGCTGAGCGGGAGACCCCCCTTAACTACGAGCAGTACTTC. Amino acid sequence: CASSQMFAERETPLNYEQYF.

This chain uses TRBV5-1 with TRBJ2-3; TRBD2 matches at 7 bases. Trimming took 7 bases from V and 2 from J; bases not matched to a gene: 16. Per the germline V gene, CDR1 is SGHRS and CDR2 is YFSETQ. The CDR3 extends over 17 amino acids. Here the CDR3 DNA reads TGCGCCAGCTCCCTCCCCGCAGAGGGAGGGGTCACAGATACGCAGTATTTT. Amino acids: CASSLPAEGGVTDTQYF.

The chain uses TRBV28 and TRBJ1-2, with D perhaps matching TRBD1 (5 bases). Germline V gene sequence: CDR1 MDHEN, CDR2 SYDVKM. The CDR3 is made up of 12 amino acids. V lost 7 bases, J lost 2 bases, and 8 bases lay in between. DNA for the CDR3: TGTGCCAGCACCCCAGGGAACTATGGCTACACCTTC. The encoded protein is CASTPGNYGYTF.

The chain joins TRBV27 to TRBJ2-5; TRBD2 aligns across 16 bases. This CDR3 is 19 amino acids long. In germline, CDR1 is MNHEY, CDR2 SMNVEV (reference sequence). The ends lost 3 bases at V and 5 bases at J; junction bases unmatched: 12. The chain's CDR3 is CASSFRVPGLAGGGETQYF. The CDR3 bases are TGTGCCAGCAGTTTCCGCGTTCCGGGACTAGCGGGAGGGGGCGAGACCCAGTACTTC.

J is TRBJ2-1 and V is TRBV5-1, with 9 bases that match TRBD1. The CDR3 extends over 15 amino acids. The V and J ends lost 6 bases and 7 bases, in that order; junction bases with no gene match: 11. The V gene's germline CDR1 is SGHRS and CDR2 YFSETQ. The CDR3 protein is CASTSSGTGWNEQFF. Here the CDR3 DNA reads TGCGCCAGCACCTCATCCGGGACAGGGTGGAATGAGCAGTTCTTC.

This chain connects TRBV2 to TRBJ1-4; 11 bases fit TRBD1. The CDR3 spans 17 residues. CDR1 is SNHLY, CDR2 FYNNEI, per germline. Trimming cost V 6 bases and J 4 bases; bases outside gene matches: 10. CDR3 loop: CASRDGQGARSNEKLFF. Here the CDR3 DNA reads TGTGCCAGCAGAGACGGACAGGGGGCGCGGAGTAATGAAAAACTGTTTTTT.

The CDR3 is CAWSGRGPGQGRVSTEAFF. The CDR3 nucleotides read TGTGCCTGGAGTGGACGAGGGCCGGGACAGGGAAGGGTGAGCACTGAAGCTTTCTTT. The chain combines TRBV30 with TRBJ1-1; 9 bases line up with TRBD1. The CDR3 covers 19 residues. The V and J ends lost 1 base and 4 bases, in that order; junction bases with no gene match: 19. Germline V CDR1 and CDR2: GTSNPN, SVGIG (reference sequence).

The V and J genes are TRBV6-6 and TRBJ2-7, with a possible D match to TRBD2 (6 bases). Trimming removed 2 bases from V and 5 bases from J, with 13 bases in between. Germline assignment: CDR1 MNHNY and CDR2 SVGAGI (reference sequence). This CDR3 contains 14 residues. CDR3 sequence reads: CASSYHPSEDEQYF. As DNA, the CDR3 is TGTGCCAGCAGTTACCATCCTAGCGAGGACGAGCAGTACTTC.

The chain combines TRBV18 with TRBJ2-7; D ambiguous. Trimming took off 3 bases at V and 4 bases at J, with 10 bases between the two ends. The germline V gene has CDR1 KGHSH and CDR2 LQKENI. The CDR3 totals 13 residues. The chain's CDR3 is CASSPETYYEQYF. Here the CDR3 DNA reads TGTGCCAGCTCACCCGAAACTTATTACGAGCAGTACTTC. Combining the CDR3 with reference TRBV18 and TRBJ2-7 gives the whole variable domain NAGVMQNPRHLVRRRGQEARLRCSPMKGHSHVYWYRQLPEEGLKFMVYLQKENIIDESGMPKERFSAEFPKEGPSILRIQQVVRGDSAAYFCASSPETYYEQYFGPGTRLTVT.

The chain uses TRBV19 and TRBJ1-5, with a tentative D call TRBD1 (5 bases). Germline CDR1 reads LNHDA; CDR2 reads SQIVND (reference sequence). This CDR3 contains 13 residues. The germline V and J ends were trimmed by 5 bases and 5 bases, with 10 bases remaining between them. Here the CDR3 reads CASSRGKDQPQHF. In nucleotides, the CDR3 is TGTGCCAGTAGTCGGGGGAAGGATCAGCCCCAGCATTTT.

This clone was counted a single time. Other nucleotide sequences from this sample produce the same CDR3. The genes are TRBV7-2 and TRBJ2-7; the D gene is possibly TRBD2 (6 bases). Germline CDR1 reads SGHTA; CDR2 reads FQGNSA. V lost 5 bases, J lost 1 base, and 12 bases lay in between. There are 14 residues in the CDR3. As DNA, the CDR3 is TGTGCCAGCAGCCTCGGGACTGTATCCTACGAGCAGTACTTC. Protein product: CASSLGTVSYEQYF.

This clone was observed a handful of times. The chain recombines TRBV19 with TRBJ2-1; 10 positions agree with TRBD2. The CDR3 has 16 residues. V shed 3 bases and J 4 bases; nucleotides not matched to a gene: 6. Germline V lookup: CDR1 LNHDA, CDR2 SQIVND (reference sequence). In nucleotides, the CDR3 is TGTGCCAGTAGTATGGGTACTAGCGGGGCTTACAATGAGCAGTTCTTC. It codes for CASSMGTSGAYNEQFF.

The genes are TRBV5-6 and TRBJ2-7; 10 nucleotides match TRBD2. V was pared by 0 bases and J by 4 bases, with 7 bases of the junction left unmatched. The CDR3 is made up of 16 amino acids. The V gene's germline CDR1 is SGHDT and CDR2 YYEEEE. The CDR3 is CASSLVRTSGAYEQYF. The CDR3 DNA is TGTGCCAGCAGCTTGGTTCGTACTAGCGGGGCATACGAGCAGTACTTC.

Note on this clone: This likely comes from a read error, as the CDR3 has no conserved phenylalanine or tryptophan at its end. The V call is TRBV4-1, the J call TRBJ2-7, with 7 bases matching TRBD1. The V and J ends lost 0 bases and 0 bases, in that order; junction bases with no gene match: 2. Looked up from germline, CDR1 is MGHRA and CDR2 is YSYEKL. CDR3 size: 15 residues. CDR3 sequence: CASSQEAGGSYEQYL. In DNA, the CDR3 is TGCGCCAGCAGCCAAGAGGCAGGGGGCTCCTACGAGCAGTACCTC.

The V and J genes are TRBV9 and TRBJ1-6; no definite D call. Germline V gives CDR1 SGDLS, CDR2 YYNGEE. Trimming stripped 5 bases from V and 5 bases from J, with 5 bases between. CDR3 length equals 12 residues. This chain's CDR3 is CASRGDNSPLHF. CDR3 nucleotides: TGTGCCAGCAGGGGCGATAATTCACCCCTCCACTTT.

The chain carries TRBV18 and TRBJ2-2, with 11 bases that match TRBD2. Germline V gene sequence: CDR1 KGHSH, CDR2 LQKENI. V dropped 5 bases and J dropped 1; count of bases not matched to a gene: 9. This CDR3 contains 18 residues. CDR3 DNA sequence: TGTGCCAGCTCAAGCCGGCGGGGACTAGCGGAGAACACCGGGGAGCTGTTTTTT. It encodes CASSSRRGLAENTGELFF. Variable domain in full (rest from reference TRBV18 and TRBJ2-2): NAGVMQNPRHLVRRRGQEARLRCSPMKGHSHVYWYRQLPEEGLKFMVYLQKENIIDESGMPKERFSAEFPKEGPSILRIQQVVRGDSAAYFCASSSRRGLAENTGELFFGEGSRLTVL.

This clone was detected a few times. The rearrangement joins TRBV7-8 to TRBJ1-3, with TRBD1 matching over 7 bases. The V and J ends lost 5 bases and 0 bases, in that order; junction bases with no gene match: 7. CDR1 and CDR2 (germline): SGHVS, FQNEAQ. The CDR3 extends over 16 amino acids. The CDR3 nucleotides are TGTGCCAGCAGCGCGGGGACAGTCCACTCTGGAAACACCATATATTTT. It codes for CASSAGTVHSGNTIYF. Complete variable domain (other parts from reference TRBV7-8 and TRBJ1-3): GAGVSQSPRYKVAKRGQDVALRCDPISGHVSLFWYQQALGQGPEFLTYFQNEAQLDKSGLPSDRFFAERPEGSVSTLKIQRTQQEDSAVYLCASSAGTVHSGNTIYFGEGSWLTVV.

J is TRBJ1-1 and V is TRBV29-1, with TRBD1 as a possible D gene (5 bases). CDR1 is SQVTM and CDR2 is ANQGSEA in the germline V gene. CDR3 length: 16 residues. V dropped 7 bases and J dropped 4 bases, with 25 bases sitting between them. The CDR3 nucleotides are TGCAGCGCCGGTGCCGGGGGAGGTATAATAGGCACTGAAGCTTTCTTT. It specifies CSAGAGGGIIGTEAFF. Together with reference TRBV29-1 and TRBJ1-1, the CDR3 gives the full variable domain: SAVISQKPSRDICQRGTSLTIQCQVDSQVTMMFWYRQQPGQSLTLIATANQGSEATYESGFVIDKFPISRPNLTFSTLTVSNMSPEDSSIYLCSAGAGGGIIGTEAFFGQGTRLTVV.

This CDR3 reads CASVQGQGTDTQYF. In nucleotides, the CDR3 is TGCGCCAGCGTCCAGGGACAGGGCACAGATACGCAGTATTTT. The chain couples TRBV5-1 to TRBJ2-3; 8 nucleotides line up with TRBD1. V lost 7 bases, J lost 1 base, and 5 bases stayed unmatched. This CDR3 region has 14 residues. CDR1 is SGHRS, CDR2 YFSETQ, per germline.

V is TRBV25-1 and J is TRBJ2-5, with 7 bases matching TRBD1. CDR1 is MGHDK and CDR2 is SYGVNS in the germline V gene. The CDR3 has 16 residues. V gave up 5 bases and J gave up 2 bases; unmatched junction bases: 11. The chain's CDR3 is CASSPRYRGLQETQYF. The CDR3 nucleotides are TGTGCCAGCAGTCCGCGGTACAGGGGCCTTCAAGAGACCCAGTACTTC.